The T cell receptor (beta chain) described here comes from a study of regulatory T cells in long-lasting Graves disease. Note on this clonotype: The antigen remains undetermined.

Overall study results and limits: Persistent Graves' patients showed a TCR diversity that was lower than that of newly diagnosed ones. In persistent patients, shared public clonotypes (roughly 2,800) outnumbered those in new patients (approximately 880).

Documented time point: newly diagnosed GD, antithyroid drugs for less than 3 months. Isolated PBMC RNA provided the starting material for the TCR library. Researchers made TCR beta libraries by using iRepertoire HTBI primers and running Arm-PCR on CDR3 regions. TCRdb reprocessed the multiplex PCR reads with MiXCR, giving one entry per CDR3 protein. The sample includes around 480,000 distinct CDR3 sequences, 16% of them seen just once. This sample also appeared in a second study, on T cells in Graves' hyperthyroidism and ophthalmopathy. That study reports: The diagnoses drew upon clinical symptoms, serum thyroxine and TRAb, thyroid ultrasound and orbital computed tomography.

The source is a woman aged 35-60 years with Graves disease. Source: peripheral blood mononuclear cells (PBMCs), taken at new diagnosis, from a patient treated with antithyroid drugs.

The CDR3 loop is CAWSYSQARNTIYF. Written as DNA, the CDR3 is TGTGCCTGGTCGTACAGCCAGGCCCGAAACACCATATATTTT. V gene TRBV30 combines with J gene TRBJ1-3; D uncertain. Trimming shortened V by 5 bases and J by 5 bases, and 16 bases separated the two germline ends. This CDR3 spans 14 amino acids. In germline, CDR1 is GTSNPN, CDR2 SVGIG (reference sequence).